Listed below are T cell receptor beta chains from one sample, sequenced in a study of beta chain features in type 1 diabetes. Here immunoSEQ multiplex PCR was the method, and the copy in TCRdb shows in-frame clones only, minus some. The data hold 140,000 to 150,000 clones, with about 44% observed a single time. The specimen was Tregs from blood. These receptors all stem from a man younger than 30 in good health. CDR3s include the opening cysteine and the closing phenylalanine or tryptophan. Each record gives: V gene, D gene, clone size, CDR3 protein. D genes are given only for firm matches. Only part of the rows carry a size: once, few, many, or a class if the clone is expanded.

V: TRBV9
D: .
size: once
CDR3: CASSVGIGDQPQHF

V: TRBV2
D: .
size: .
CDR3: CASSDPPIHSYEQYF

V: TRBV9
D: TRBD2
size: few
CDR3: CASSVGGGLAGGVYEQFF

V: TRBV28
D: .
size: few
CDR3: CASATDTYEQYF

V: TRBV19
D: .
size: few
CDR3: CASKTMGQGGNEQFF

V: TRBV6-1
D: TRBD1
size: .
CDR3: CASSAVGVRGRYGYTF

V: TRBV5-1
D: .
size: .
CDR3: CASSLGGYEQYF

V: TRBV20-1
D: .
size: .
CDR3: CSARRGETQYF

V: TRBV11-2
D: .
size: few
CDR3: CASSPGSQETQYF

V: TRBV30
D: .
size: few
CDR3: CAWTPLAVRSSYEQYF

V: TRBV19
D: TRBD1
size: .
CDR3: CASSIDRGRAYGYTF

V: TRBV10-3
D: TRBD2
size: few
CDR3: CAISDREGNEQFF

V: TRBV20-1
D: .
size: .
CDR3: CSASLRETQYF

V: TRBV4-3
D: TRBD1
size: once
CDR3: CASSQGGTGVSGNTIYF

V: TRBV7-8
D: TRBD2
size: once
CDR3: CASNLGLGGTDTQYF

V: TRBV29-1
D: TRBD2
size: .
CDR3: CSVVIGAGEGEQYF

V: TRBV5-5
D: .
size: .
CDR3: CASSLQGHYEQYF

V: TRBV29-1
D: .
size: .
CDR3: CSVGGGGSQPQHF

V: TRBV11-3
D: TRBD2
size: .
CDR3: CASSSGLPGPDTQYF

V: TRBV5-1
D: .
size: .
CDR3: CASSLGQITDTQYF

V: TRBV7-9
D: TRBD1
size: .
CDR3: CASSPSPGQGADTQYF

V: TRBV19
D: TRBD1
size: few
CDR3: CASSSPRTGGNYGYTF

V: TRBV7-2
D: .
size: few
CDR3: CASSPVGGAATAFF

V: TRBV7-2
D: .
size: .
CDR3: CASSPRGEQYF

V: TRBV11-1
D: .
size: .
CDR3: CASSYVDLRGREQFF

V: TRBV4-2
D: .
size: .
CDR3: CASSQVGVAAAFF

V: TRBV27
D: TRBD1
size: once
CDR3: CASSLYGQGRYPRNTEAFF

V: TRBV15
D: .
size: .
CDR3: CATSRDIAYEQYF

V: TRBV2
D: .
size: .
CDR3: CASRELVSNQPQHF

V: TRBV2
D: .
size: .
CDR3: CASSGQGYNSPLHF

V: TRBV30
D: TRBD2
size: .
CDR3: CAWSVHEAGLAPPRFF

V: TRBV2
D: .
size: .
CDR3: CASKMTRGNTGELFF

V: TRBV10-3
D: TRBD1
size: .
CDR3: CAISESSVGQGNGYTF

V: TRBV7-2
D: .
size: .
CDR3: CASSPRVPDTQYF

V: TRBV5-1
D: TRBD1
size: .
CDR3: CASSKTGGKVYEQYF

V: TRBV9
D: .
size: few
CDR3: CASSPARYATQYF

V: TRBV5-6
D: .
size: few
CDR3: CASSLAQGVHYGYTF

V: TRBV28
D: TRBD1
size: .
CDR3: CASSSPGQGVWEAFF